The 23 T cell receptor beta chains below all came from one sample that was sequenced in a study of blood T cells in healthy people across ages. Next came a second PCR, run for roughly 6 to 11 cycles, which used a sample-barcoded 5' primer along with a J-beta primer mix. MiXCR was run by TCRdb on the 5' RACE reads, yielding one entry per CDR3 protein. The data show fewer than 800,000 distinct CDR3 sequences, with roughly 25% seen just once and more than 8% held by the top ten. This same sample was also taken into another study, of T cells of mothers and their children.

Input material: blood. These receptors originate from a boy between 10 and 17 years old in good health.

This clonotype was detected only a few times. This rearrangement joins TRBV9 to TRBJ2-5, with D perhaps matching TRBD1 (6 bases). The J call is uncertain, as TRBJ2-1 better fits the DNA end. The CDR3 has 13 amino acids. Germline V gives CDR1 SGDLS, CDR2 YYNGEE. The CDR3 sequence is CASSAGQYNEQFF. CDR3 bases: TGTGCCAGCAGCGCCGGACAGTACAATGAGCAGTTCTTC.

The chain has TRBV11-2 and TRBJ2-1, with unresolved D. The ends were cut back, 2 bases at V and 9 bases at J, with 8 bases in the middle. This CDR3 has 12 amino acids. Germline CDR1 SGHAT, CDR2 FQNNGV. The CDR3, as DNA: TGTGCCAGCAGCTTATCTTGGGGTGAGCAGTTCTTC. Translating gives CASSLSWGEQFF.

This rearrangement joins TRBV24-1 to TRBJ2-2; D is possibly TRBD1 (6 bases). The CDR3 has 15 residues. Germline CDR1 KGHDR, CDR2 SFDVKD. Trimming removed 4 bases at V and 4 bases at J, with 12 bases between. CDR3 protein: CATSDAGTITGELFF. DNA of the CDR3: TGTGCCACCAGTGACGCCGGGACAATCACCGGGGAGCTGTTTTTT.

There are a few counts of this clonotype. The gene calls are TRBV9 and TRBJ2-3; 7 bases map to TRBD1. After removal of 4 bases from V and 5 bases from J, the junction contained 22 bases not matched to a gene. The CDR3 is 19 residues long. Germline V gives CDR1 SGDLS, CDR2 YYNGEE. For the CDR3, the DNA is TGTGCCAGCAGCACTCGGTCTCGACCGGGACAGAAGATTTTAGATACGCAGTATTTT. As protein: CASSTRSRPGQKILDTQYF.

Many counts were recorded for this clonotype. This chain uses TRBV20-1 with TRBJ2-5; 8 bases fit TRBD2. The CDR3 totals 14 residues. Germline V gives CDR1 DFQATT, CDR2 SNEGSKA (reference sequence). V shed 3 bases and J 5 bases; nucleotides not matched to a gene: 8. The CDR3 loop reads CSARLSGGKETQYF. CDR3 in DNA: TGCAGTGCTAGGTTGTCGGGGGGGAAGGAGACCCAGTACTTC.

Ten or more counts support this clonotype. CDR3 nucleotide sequence: TGTGCCAGCAGTTACTCAGGGGAAGGGGAGACCCAGTACTTC. It yields the protein CASSYSGEGETQYF. The rearrangement links TRBV6-6 to TRBJ2-5; a possible D gene is TRBD1 (5 bases). The CDR3 is 14 residues long. The germline V gene encodes CDR1 MNHNY and CDR2 SVGAGI (reference sequence). V gave up 0 bases and J gave up 5 bases, with 10 bases separating them.

The chain's CDR3 is CASSLGAEVYEQYF. Written as DNA, the CDR3 is TGCGCCAGCAGCTTGGGGGCTGAGGTTTACGAGCAGTACTTC. This rearrangement joins TRBV5-1 to TRBJ2-7; D gene unclear. The germline CDR1 and CDR2 sequences are SGHRS and YFSETQ. V lost 0 bases, J lost 4 bases, and 11 bases lay in between. The CDR3 loop spans 14 amino acids.

This clonotype was picked up a small number of times. The V call is TRBV11-2, the J call TRBJ2-2; D is undetermined. In germline, CDR1 is SGHAT, CDR2 FQNNGV. The CDR3 has 13 residues. Between the trimmed V and J ends, which lost 4 bases and 4 bases, there was a span of 7 bases. CDR3 protein: CASSSHFTGELFF. The CDR3 DNA reads as TGTGCCAGCAGCTCACACTTCACCGGGGAGCTGTTTTTT.

The chain links TRBV11-1 to TRBJ2-5; 8 bases are a match to TRBD1. Germline V gene sequence: CDR1 SGHAT, CDR2 FQDESV (reference sequence). This CDR3 has 16 amino acids. The V segment lost 0 bases and the J segment 4 bases; nucleotides outside the gene matches: 7. In DNA form, the CDR3 reads TGTGCCAGCAGCTTAGCCTCGACAGGGGCTATAGAGACCCAGTACTTC. It specifies CASSLASTGAIETQYF.

This sequence joins TRBV29-1 and TRBJ2-1; D perhaps matches TRBD2 (6 bases). Trimming took 3 bases from V and 9 from J, leaving 18 bases between them. The CDR3 is 14 residues long. Germline CDR1 and CDR2: SQVTM and ANQGSEA. In nucleotides, the CDR3 is TGCAGCGTTGATGGGGGGAGCGGCCGGGGTGAGCAGTTCTTC. This sequence encodes CSVDGGSGRGEQFF.

This clonotype was found once. The chain has TRBV20-1 and TRBJ2-5, with D possibly matching TRBD2 (6 bases). Germline V gene lookup returns CDR1 DFQATT and CDR2 SNEGSKA (reference sequence). The CDR3 consists of 14 residues. V was cut by 7 bases and J by 1 base, with 16 bases left in between. The CDR3 coding sequence is TGCAGTGTCGGGACTCTAGCCTCCCAAGAGACCCAGTACTTC. It specifies CSVGTLASQETQYF.

CDR3 in DNA: TGTGCCAGCAGTTTGACAGGGAGGACTAGCGAGCAGTTCTTC. It yields the protein CASSLTGRTSEQFF. The genes are TRBV28 and TRBJ2-7; maybe TRBD2 (8 bases). Judging by the DNA end, TRBJ2-1 fits better; the J call may be wrong. The CDR3 totals 14 residues. Germline V lookup: CDR1 MDHEN, CDR2 SYDVKM.

V gene TRBV12-3 or TRBV12-4 combines with J gene TRBJ2-7, with a possible D match to TRBD1 (5 bases). The CDR3 covers 12 residues. Trimming took 6 bases from V and 6 from J, leaving 12 bases between them. The CDR3 spells CASRKVRGEQYF. The CDR3 region has the DNA TGTGCCAGCAGAAAAGTAAGGGGCGAGCAGTACTTC.

This clonotype was observed a handful of times. Germline is not matched at one junction end, which may reflect a read error. The rearrangement uses TRBV12-3 or TRBV12-4 and TRBJ2-7, with D maybe TRBD1 (5 bases). This CDR3 comprises 15 residues. The CDR3 coding sequence is TGTGCCAGCAGCTTAGCTGGACAAACGGTCTACGAGCAGTACTTC. Protein: CASSLAGQTVYEQYF.

This clonotype has more than one count but fewer than ten. V is TRBV20-1 and J is TRBJ2-5, with a possible D match to TRBD1 (6 bases). This CDR3 has 15 amino acids. Trimming cost V 5 bases and J 2 bases, with 18 bases left between them. Germline V CDR1 and CDR2: DFQATT, SNEGSKA (reference sequence). Here the CDR3 DNA reads TGCAGTGCTCCCATCCCTGAGGGGACACAAGAGACCCAGTACTTC. Protein sequence: CSAPIPEGTQETQYF.

V and J are TRBV18 and TRBJ2-1; 10 positions agree with TRBD2. CDR3 length: 17 residues. CDR1 and CDR2 (germline): KGHSH, LQKENI. V was clipped by 0 bases and J by 9 bases; unmatched bases: 11. DNA of the CDR3: TGTGCCAGCTCACCACCGGCTAGCGGGGGTTTCTTGGTTGAGCAGTTCTTC. Protein: CASSPPASGGFLVEQFF. Full variable domain (remainder filled in from reference TRBV18 and TRBJ2-1): NAGVMQNPRHLVRRRGQEARLRCSPMKGHSHVYWYRQLPEEGLKFMVYLQKENIIDESGMPKERFSAEFPKEGPSILRIQQVVRGDSAAYFCASSPPASGGFLVEQFFGPGTRLTVL.

This clonotype was seen only a few times. The chain joins TRBV12-3 or TRBV12-4 to TRBJ2-3; the D is unclear. V was cut by 7 bases and J by 1 base, with 12 bases left in between. This CDR3 has 14 amino acids. The CDR3 region has the DNA TGTGCCAGCAACCCCTCAAGTCGCACAGATACGCAGTATTTT. It codes for CASNPSSRTDTQYF.

The chain carries TRBV12-3 or TRBV12-4 and TRBJ1-2; TRBD1 might be the D (5 bases). The CDR3 extends over 12 amino acids. Trimming removed 7 bases at V and 7 bases at J, with 13 bases between. This CDR3 reads CASIQPGIGYTF. CDR3 in DNA: TGTGCCAGCATCCAACCAGGGATTGGCTACACCTTC.

This clonotype was seen a handful of times. The chain carries TRBV29-1 and TRBJ2-2; D remains ambiguous. Germline lookup yields CDR1 SQVTM and CDR2 ANQGSEA. Between the trimmed V and J ends, which lost 7 bases and 5 bases, there was a span of 11 bases. This CDR3 spans 12 amino acids. The CDR3 nucleotides read TGCAGCGGACAACGGTGGACCGGGGAGCTGTTTTTT. Translated, it gives CSGQRWTGELFF.

V gene TRBV24-1 combines with J gene TRBJ2-7; TRBD1 aligns across 7 bases. The J segment lost 7 bases and the V segment lost 2 bases, leaving 10 bases of the junction unmatched. The CDR3 has 15 amino acids. CDR1 is KGHDR, CDR2 SFDVKD, per germline. The CDR3 DNA sequence: TGTGCCACCAGTGATTCTGGACAGGCCTTCGGGGAGCAGTACTTC. It is translated as CATSDSGQAFGEQYF.

Concerning this clonotype: The junction shows a germline mismatch at one end, possibly a read error. The chain combines TRBV10-3 with TRBJ2-7, with 8 bases identical to TRBD1. The germline V gene has CDR1 ENHRY and CDR2 SYGVKD. CDR3 length: 12 amino acids. CDR3 region: CAIQGAEYERYF. Written as DNA, the CDR3 is TGTGCCATCCAGGGGGCCGAATACGAGCGGTACTTC.

This clonotype turned up a few times. The V call is TRBV20-1, the J call TRBJ2-5, with 9 bases that match TRBD1. The J call may not be correct, given that the DNA end is closer to TRBJ2-1. Looked up from germline, CDR1 is DFQATT and CDR2 is SNEGSKA (reference sequence). This CDR3 region has 13 residues. The chain's CDR3 is CSAPTGGYNEQFF. CDR3 DNA sequence: TGCAGTGCTCCGACAGGGGGGTACAATGAGCAGTTCTTC.

This clonotype was found a few times. The gene calls are TRBV29-1 and TRBJ2-1; D perhaps matches TRBD2 (6 bases). This CDR3 spans 15 amino acids. CDR1 and CDR2 (germline): SQVTM, ANQGSEA. V gave up 2 bases and J gave up 6 bases, with 17 bases separating them. The CDR3 region is CSVELPLRRGNEQFF. The CDR3 nucleotides are TGCAGCGTTGAACTGCCTTTAAGGAGGGGCAATGAGCAGTTCTTC.